A selection of T cell receptor beta chains follows, all from one sample in a study of blood T cell repertoires in COVID-19. Using immunoSEQ multiplex PCR, the repertoire was profiled, and TCRdb retains in-frame clones only, with some absent. Of about 100,000 clones listed, about 89% are singletons. The sample was peripheral blood. The receptors originated from a man aged 50-59 years with acute or convalescent COVID-19. The conserved cysteine and the conserved F or W are not part of the CDR3 here.

J gene	V gene	CDR3 protein
TRBJ1-1	TRBV19	ASSHMNTEAF
TRBJ1-1	TRBV19	ASSIAGYTEAF
TRBJ1-1	TRBV11-2	ASSSRQGMNTEAF
TRBJ1-1	TRBV7-2	ASSSRQGSTEAF
TRBJ1-2	TRBV5-1	ASSSTGLIYGYT
TRBJ1-2	TRBV28	ATRPTGVPGYT
TRBJ2-3	TRBV6-1	ASSDRGGWPDTQY
TRBJ2-7	TRBV27	ASSLPGVEQY
TRBJ2-7	TRBV25-1	ASADYISYEQY
TRBJ1-2	TRBV24-1	ATSDGHKDGYT
TRBJ2-2	TRBV5-8	ASNRQGSTGELF
TRBJ2-7	TRBV18	ASSPAGGNEQY
TRBJ1-3	TRBV18	ASSPLSRVHGNTIY
TRBJ2-2	TRBV18	ASSASRGITTGELF
TRBJ1-2	TRBV11-2	ASSLRGGTLYGYT
TRBJ2-7	TRBV7-9	ASSLIRVPYEQY
TRBJ2-7	TRBV9	ASSVGGFDEQY
TRBJ1-5	TRBV6-5	ASSRTQYQPQH
TRBJ1-5	TRBV6-5	ASTPPGSNQPQH
TRBJ2-5	TRBV20-1	SASGPEEETQY
TRBJ1-5	TRBV10-3	AIKGDRAGQPQH
TRBJ1-5	TRBV5-5	ASSPILHQPQH
TRBJ1-3	TRBV19	ASSIRTGGSGNTIY
TRBJ1-5	TRBV4-1	ASSQEGRTGSSQPQH
TRBJ2-5	TRBV5-1	ASSLGTSPETQY
TRBJ1-5	TRBV5-1	ASSLGTGESNQPQH
TRBJ2-1	TRBV5-4	ASSLLSGGPGNEQF
TRBJ2-2	TRBV6-5	ASSPLRELF
TRBJ1-2	TRBV12-3/TRBV12-4	ASSLPGYGYT
TRBJ1-5	TRBV5-1	ASSLDGYNQPQH
TRBJ1-6	TRBV7-2	ASSLGQGTSPLH
TRBJ1-2	TRBV7-2	ASSLDREPFYGYT
TRBJ2-3	TRBV12-3/TRBV12-4	ASSFRGGDTQY
TRBJ1-2	TRBV3-1/TRBV3-2	ASSQTGTYGYT
TRBJ2-3	TRBV19	ASSMWLAGSTDTQY
TRBJ1-1	TRBV6-5	ASSYGRPAEAF
TRBJ1-2	TRBV6-5	ASRPGQGSGYT
TRBJ2-3	TRBV7-9	AGEGSTDTQY
TRBJ2-6	TRBV5-1	ASSLGLAGGGANVLT
TRBJ2-7	TRBV6-5	ASSYSRGQSYEQY
TRBJ1-1	TRBV19	ASSASGTGSMNTEAF